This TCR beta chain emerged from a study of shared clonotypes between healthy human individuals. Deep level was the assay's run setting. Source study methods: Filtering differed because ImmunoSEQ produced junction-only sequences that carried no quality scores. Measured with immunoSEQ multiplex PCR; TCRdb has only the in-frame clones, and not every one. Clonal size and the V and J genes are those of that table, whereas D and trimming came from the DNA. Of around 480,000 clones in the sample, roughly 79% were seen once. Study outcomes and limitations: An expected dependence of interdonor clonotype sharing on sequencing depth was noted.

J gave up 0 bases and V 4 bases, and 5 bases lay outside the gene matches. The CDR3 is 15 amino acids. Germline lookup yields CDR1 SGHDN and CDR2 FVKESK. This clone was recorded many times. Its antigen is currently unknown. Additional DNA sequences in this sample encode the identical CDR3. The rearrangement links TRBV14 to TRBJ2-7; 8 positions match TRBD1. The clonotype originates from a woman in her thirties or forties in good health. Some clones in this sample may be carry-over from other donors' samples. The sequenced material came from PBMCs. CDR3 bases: TGTGCCAGCAGCCTAGACAGGGGAAGCTCCTACGAGCAGTACTTC. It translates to CASSLDRGSSYEQYF.